This T cell receptor (beta chain) was captured in a study of cytotoxic CD8 clonotypes in ibrutinib-treated CLL. This clone was observed a handful of times. Its antigen is currently unknown. Data came from immunoSEQ multiplex PCR; TCRdb stores just in-frame clones and leaves some out. Of around 70,000 clones in the sample, under 70% were seen once. The study's findings and limits: Age-matched healthy donor levels were exceeded by baseline clonality, which tracked circulating CD8+ T-cell counts.

The sample consisted of PBMCs, taken after 12 months of ibrutinib treatment. This TCR was sampled from a human donor with chronic lymphocytic leukemia.

Here the CDR3 reads CASSLGRGEQYF. Here the CDR3 DNA reads TGTGCCAGCAGCTTAGGTCGCGGAGAGCAGTACTTC. The chain uses TRBV7-8 and TRBJ2-7; the D is unclear. The ends were cut back, 1 base at V and 7 bases at J, with 8 bases in the middle. The CDR3 sequence is 12 residues long. Per the germline V gene, CDR1 is SGHVS and CDR2 is FQNEAQ.